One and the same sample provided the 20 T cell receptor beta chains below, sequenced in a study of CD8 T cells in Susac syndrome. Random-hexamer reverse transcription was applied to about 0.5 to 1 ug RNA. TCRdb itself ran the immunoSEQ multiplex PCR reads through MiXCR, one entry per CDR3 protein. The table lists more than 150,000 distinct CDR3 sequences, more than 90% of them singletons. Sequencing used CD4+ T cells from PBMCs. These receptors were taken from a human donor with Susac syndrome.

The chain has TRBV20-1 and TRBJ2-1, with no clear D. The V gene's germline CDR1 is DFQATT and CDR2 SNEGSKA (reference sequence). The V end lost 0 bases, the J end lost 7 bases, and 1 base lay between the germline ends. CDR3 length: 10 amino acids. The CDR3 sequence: CSARDNEQFF. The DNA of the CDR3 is TGCAGTGCTAGAGATAATGAGCAGTTCTTC.

Here the CDR3 reads CASSSVRAPLTGELFF. The CDR3 nucleotides are TGTGCCAGCAGCTCCGTCCGGGCGCCACTCACCGGGGAGCTGTTTTTT. The V call is TRBV11-2, the J call TRBJ2-2; D gene unclear. The CDR3 has 16 amino acids. With 4 bases removed from V and 4 bases from J, the gap between germline ends came to 16 bases. Germline assignment: CDR1 SGHAT and CDR2 FQNNGV. The variable domain in full, completed from reference TRBV11-2 and TRBJ2-2, reads EAGVAQSPRYKIIEKRQSVAFWCNPISGHATLYWYQQILGQGPKLLIQFQNNGVVDDSQLPKDRFSAERLKGVDSTLKIQPAKLEDSAVYLCASSSVRAPLTGELFFGEGSRLTVL.

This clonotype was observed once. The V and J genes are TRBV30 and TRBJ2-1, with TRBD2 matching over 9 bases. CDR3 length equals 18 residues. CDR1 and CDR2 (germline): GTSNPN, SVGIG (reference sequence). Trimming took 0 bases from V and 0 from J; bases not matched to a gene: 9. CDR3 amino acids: CAWSVALAGASSYNEQFF. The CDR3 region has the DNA TGTGCCTGGAGTGTAGCTTTAGCGGGGGCGAGCTCCTACAATGAGCAGTTCTTC.

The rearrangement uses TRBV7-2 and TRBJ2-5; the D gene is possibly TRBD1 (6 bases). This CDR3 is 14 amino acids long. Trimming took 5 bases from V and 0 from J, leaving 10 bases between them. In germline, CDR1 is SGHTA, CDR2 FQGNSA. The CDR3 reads CASSPQGNQETQYF. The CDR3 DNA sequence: TGTGCCAGCAGCCCCCAGGGGAACCAAGAGACCCAGTACTTC.

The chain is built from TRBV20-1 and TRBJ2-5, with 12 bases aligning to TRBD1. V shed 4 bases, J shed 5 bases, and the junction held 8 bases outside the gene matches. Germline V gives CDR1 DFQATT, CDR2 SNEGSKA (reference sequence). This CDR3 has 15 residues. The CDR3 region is CSATLGQGAMETQYF. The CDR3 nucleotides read TGCAGTGCTACCTTGGGACAGGGGGCGATGGAGACCCAGTACTTC.

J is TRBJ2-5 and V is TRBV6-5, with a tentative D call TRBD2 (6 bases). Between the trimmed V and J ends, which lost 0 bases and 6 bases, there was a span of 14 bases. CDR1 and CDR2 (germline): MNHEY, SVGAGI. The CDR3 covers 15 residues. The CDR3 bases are TGTGCCAGCAGTTACTCCGGGACTGGCCCCAAGACCCAGTACTTC. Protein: CASSYSGTGPKTQYF.

The chain's CDR3 is CASSQEAPYLETQYF. In nucleotides, the CDR3 is TGTGCCAGCAGCCAAGAGGCCCCCTACCTCGAGACCCAGTACTTC. The rearrangement uses TRBV14 and TRBJ2-5; unclear D gene. The germline gives CDR1 SGHDN, CDR2 FVKESK. The V gene lost 0 bases and the J gene lost 5 bases, with 13 bases spanning the gap. This CDR3 has 15 amino acids. Variable domain in full (rest from reference TRBV14 and TRBJ2-5): EAGVTQFPSHSVIEKGQTVTLRCDPISGHDNLYWYRRVMGKEIKFLLHFVKESKQDESGMPNNRFLAERTGGTYSTLKVQPAELEDSGVYFCASSQEAPYLETQYFGPGTRLLVL.

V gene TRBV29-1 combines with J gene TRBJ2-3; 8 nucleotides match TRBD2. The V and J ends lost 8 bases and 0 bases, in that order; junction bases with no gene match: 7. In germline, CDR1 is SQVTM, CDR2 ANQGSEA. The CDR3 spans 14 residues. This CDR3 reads CSFTIAGSTDTQYF. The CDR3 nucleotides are TGCAGCTTTACTATAGCGGGGAGCACAGATACGCAGTATTTT.

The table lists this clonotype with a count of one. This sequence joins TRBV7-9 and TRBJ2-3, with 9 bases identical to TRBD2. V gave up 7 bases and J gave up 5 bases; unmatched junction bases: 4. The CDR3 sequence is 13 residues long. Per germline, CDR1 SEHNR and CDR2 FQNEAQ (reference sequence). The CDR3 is CASTSRGGDTQYF. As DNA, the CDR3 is TGTGCCAGCACCTCGCGGGGGGGAGATACGCAGTATTTT.

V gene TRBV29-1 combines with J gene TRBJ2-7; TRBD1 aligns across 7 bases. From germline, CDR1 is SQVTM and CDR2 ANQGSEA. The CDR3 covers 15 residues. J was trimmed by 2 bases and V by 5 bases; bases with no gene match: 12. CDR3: CSVLQLRDRAYEQYF. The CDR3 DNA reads TGCAGCGTTCTCCAACTCCGGGACAGAGCCTACGAGCAGTACTTC.

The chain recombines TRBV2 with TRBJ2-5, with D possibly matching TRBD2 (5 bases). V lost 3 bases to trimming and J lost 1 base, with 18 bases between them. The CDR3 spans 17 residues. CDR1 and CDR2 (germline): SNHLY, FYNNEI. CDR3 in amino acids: CASSDPALGRPQETQYF. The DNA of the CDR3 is TGTGCCAGCAGTGATCCAGCACTAGGACGGCCCCAAGAGACCCAGTACTTC.

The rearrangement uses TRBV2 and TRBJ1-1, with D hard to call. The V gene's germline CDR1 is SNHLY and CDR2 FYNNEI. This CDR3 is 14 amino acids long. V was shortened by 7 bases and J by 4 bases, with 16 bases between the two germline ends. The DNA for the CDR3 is TGTGCCAGCATCGGAGAGGCGACTTCCACTGAAGCTTTCTTT. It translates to CASIGEATSTEAFF.

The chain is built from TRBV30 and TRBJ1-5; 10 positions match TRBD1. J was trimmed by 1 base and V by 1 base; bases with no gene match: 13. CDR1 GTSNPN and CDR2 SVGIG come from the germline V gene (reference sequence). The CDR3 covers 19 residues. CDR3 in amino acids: CAWSEPVTGGVRSNQPQHF. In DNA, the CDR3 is TGTGCCTGGAGTGAACCAGTGACAGGGGGCGTAAGGAGCAATCAGCCCCAGCATTTT.

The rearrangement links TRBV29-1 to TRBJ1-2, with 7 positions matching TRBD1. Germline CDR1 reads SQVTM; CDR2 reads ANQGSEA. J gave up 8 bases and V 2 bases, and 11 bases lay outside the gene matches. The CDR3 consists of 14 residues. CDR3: CSVERDRATGGYTF. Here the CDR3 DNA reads TGCAGCGTTGAAAGAGACAGGGCCACGGGCGGCTACACCTTC.

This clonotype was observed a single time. This chain's CDR3 is CSVEVSGPGELFF. The CDR3 bases are TGCAGCGTTGAAGTATCGGGGCCCGGGGAGCTGTTTTTT. J is TRBJ2-2 and V is TRBV29-1; possibly TRBD1 or TRBD2 for D (5 bases each). Trimming pared 1 base from V and 6 bases from J, leaving 9 bases between. This CDR3 is 13 amino acids long. Germline CDR1 reads SQVTM; CDR2 reads ANQGSEA.

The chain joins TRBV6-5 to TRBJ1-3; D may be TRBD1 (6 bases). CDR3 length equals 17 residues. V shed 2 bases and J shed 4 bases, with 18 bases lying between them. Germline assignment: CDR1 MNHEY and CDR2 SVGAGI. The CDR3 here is CASSYISTGLGGNTIYF. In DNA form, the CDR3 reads TGTGCCAGCAGTTACATTTCAACAGGGTTAGGAGGAAACACCATATATTTT.

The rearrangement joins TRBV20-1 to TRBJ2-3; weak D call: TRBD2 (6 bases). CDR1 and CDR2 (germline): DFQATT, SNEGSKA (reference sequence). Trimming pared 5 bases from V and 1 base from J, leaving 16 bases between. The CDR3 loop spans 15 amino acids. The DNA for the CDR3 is TGCAGTGCTTCCCCCTGGGGCGGGGGCACAGATACGCAGTATTTT. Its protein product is CSASPWGGGTDTQYF.

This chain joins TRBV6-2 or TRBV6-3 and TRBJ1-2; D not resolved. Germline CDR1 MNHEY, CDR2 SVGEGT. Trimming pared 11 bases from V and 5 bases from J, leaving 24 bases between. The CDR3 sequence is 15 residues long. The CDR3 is CAASVLLQTEYGYTF. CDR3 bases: TGTGCCGCGAGCGTCCTCCTTCAAACAGAATATGGCTACACCTTC.

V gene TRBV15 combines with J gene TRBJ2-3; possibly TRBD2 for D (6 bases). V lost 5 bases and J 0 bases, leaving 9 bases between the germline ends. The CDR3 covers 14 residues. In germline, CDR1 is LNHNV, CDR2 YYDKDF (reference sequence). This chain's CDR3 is CATSPGVSTDTQYF. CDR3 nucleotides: TGTGCCACCAGCCCGGGGGTGAGCACAGATACGCAGTATTTT.

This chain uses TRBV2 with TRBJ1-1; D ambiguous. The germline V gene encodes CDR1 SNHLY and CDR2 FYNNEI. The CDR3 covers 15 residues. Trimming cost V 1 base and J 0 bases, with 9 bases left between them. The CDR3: CASSEEVLLNTEAFF. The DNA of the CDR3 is TGTGCCAGCAGTGAAGAGGTCCTGCTGAACACTGAAGCTTTCTTT.